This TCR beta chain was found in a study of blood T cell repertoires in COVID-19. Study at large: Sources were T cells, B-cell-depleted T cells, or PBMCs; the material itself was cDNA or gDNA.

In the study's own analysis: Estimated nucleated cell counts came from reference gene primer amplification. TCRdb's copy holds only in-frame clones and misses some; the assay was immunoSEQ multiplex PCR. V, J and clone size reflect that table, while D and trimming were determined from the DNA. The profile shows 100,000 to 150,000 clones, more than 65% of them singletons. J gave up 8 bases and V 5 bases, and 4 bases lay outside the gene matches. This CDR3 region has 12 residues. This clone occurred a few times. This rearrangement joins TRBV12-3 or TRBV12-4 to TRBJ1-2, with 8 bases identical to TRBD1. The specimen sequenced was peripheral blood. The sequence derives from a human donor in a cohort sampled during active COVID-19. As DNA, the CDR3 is TGTGCCAGCAGTAGGACAGGGCTCGGCTACACCTTC. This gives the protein CASSRTGLGYTF.